These 26 T cell receptor beta chains share one sample of origin, sequenced in a study of human T cells and chemical hapten exposure. Time point here: pre-sensitization, week 0. Treatment given: therapeutic diphenylcyclopropenone sensitization with weekly scalp DPC. TCRdb called the RACE reads again in MiXCR, with one record for every CDR3 protein. The sample has more than 300,000 distinct CDR3 sequences, 5.1% seen once. The input for sequencing was whole blood, taken in connection with sensitization to the hapten diphenylcyclopropenone (DPC). These receptors all come from a woman aged 50 to 65 with alopecia areata. Some clones in this sample may be carry-over from other donors' samples.

V gene TRBV5-4 combines with J gene TRBJ2-3; perhaps TRBD2 as D (5 bases). Trimming removed 4 bases from V and 6 bases from J, with 12 bases in between. Looked up from germline, CDR1 is SGHNT and CDR2 is YYREEE (reference sequence). CDR3 size: 13 residues. In DNA form, the CDR3 reads TGTGCCAGCAGCGTCCCCTTAGCGGATACGCAGTATTTT. This sequence encodes CASSVPLADTQYF. Together with reference TRBV5-4 and TRBJ2-3, the CDR3 gives the full variable domain: ETGVTQSPTHLIKTRGQQVTLRCSSQSGHNTVSWYQQALGQGPQFIFQYYREEENGRGNFPPRFSGLQFPNYSSELNVNALELDDSALYLCASSVPLADTQYFGPGTRLTVL.

The genes are TRBV7-9 and TRBJ2-7; D possibly corresponds to TRBD2 (5 bases). The CDR3 covers 14 residues. Germline lookup yields CDR1 SEHNR and CDR2 FQNEAQ (reference sequence). V lost 5 bases, J lost 3 bases, and 14 bases lay in between. CDR3 bases: TGTGCCAGCAGCCGTGGCGGGTCCCACTACGAGCAGTACTTC. It encodes CASSRGGSHYEQYF.

This clonotype has ten or more counts. The chain uses TRBV6-5 and TRBJ2-5; TRBD1 might be the D (6 bases). The germline V and J ends were trimmed by 0 bases and 4 bases, with 9 bases remaining between them. CDR3 length equals 14 residues. Germline loops: CDR1 MNHEY, CDR2 SVGAGI. This CDR3 reads CASSYSQGPETQYF. The CDR3 DNA follows: TGTGCCAGCAGTTACTCCCAGGGGCCAGAGACCCAGTACTTC.

This clonotype was counted at least ten times. The chain is built from TRBV5-1 and TRBJ2-3; D gene ambiguous. This CDR3 is built from 12 residues. CDR1 and CDR2 from the germline V gene are SGHRS and YFSETQ. Trimming cost V 3 bases and J 6 bases, with 8 bases left between them. In DNA form, the CDR3 reads TGCGCCAGCAGCTCTAAGACGGATACGCAGTATTTT. Translation: CASSSKTDTQYF.

The chain couples TRBV19 to TRBJ1-5, with 8 bases identical to TRBD1. V lost 7 bases and J lost 7; bases outside the gene matches: 12. Germline CDR1 reads LNHDA; CDR2 reads SQIVND (reference sequence). The length of the CDR3 is 15 residues. The CDR3 sequence: CASTPDRGRLQPQHF. As DNA, the CDR3 is TGTGCCAGTACCCCTGACAGGGGAAGATTACAGCCCCAGCATTTT.

A few counts support this clonotype. This sequence joins TRBV27 and TRBJ1-5; 7 bases map to TRBD1. Trimming removed 5 bases from V and 5 bases from J; junction bases left unmatched: 9. The length of the CDR3 is 15 residues. Germline V CDR1 and CDR2: MNHEY, SMNVEV (reference sequence). The CDR3 here is CASSPGTEAYQPQHF. CDR3 DNA sequence: TGTGCCAGCAGTCCCGGGACAGAAGCTTATCAGCCCCAGCATTTT.

With respect to this clonotype: This may be a read error: a much more frequent sequence differs by one nucleotide. V is TRBV28 and J is TRBJ2-7, with D perhaps given as TRBD1 or TRBD2 (6 bases each). CDR1 is MDHEN, CDR2 SYDVKM, per germline. V lost 2 bases to trimming and J lost 6 bases, with 14 bases between them. The length of the CDR3 is 14 residues. As DNA, the CDR3 is TGTGCCAGCAGTTTACCAGACGGGGGCTTCGAGCAGTACTTC. The encoded protein is CASSLPDGGFEQYF.

In its sample, this clonotype was seen many times. This chain links TRBV20-1 with TRBJ2-7; D uncertain. The V end was cut by 3 bases, the J end by 2 bases, with 11 bases between. Germline V gene lookup returns CDR1 DFQATT and CDR2 SNEGSKA (reference sequence). CDR3 length: 13 residues. The CDR3 reads CSARRDYTYEQYF. The CDR3 nucleotides are TGCAGTGCTAGGCGAGATTATACCTACGAGCAGTACTTC.

This clonotype was counted only a few times. The chain recombines TRBV28 with TRBJ2-3, with D unclear. The CDR3 is made up of 11 amino acids. Trimming took off 10 bases at V and 0 bases at J, with 5 bases between the two ends. Per germline, CDR1 MDHEN and CDR2 SYDVKM. In DNA form, the CDR3 reads TGTGCCACCGATAGCACAGATACGCAGTATTTT. Protein product: CATDSTDTQYF.

At least ten counts were recorded for this clonotype. The chain links TRBV12-3 or TRBV12-4 to TRBJ2-7, with 11 bases fitting TRBD2. The ends lost 3 bases at V and 2 bases at J; junction bases unmatched: 6. The CDR3 loop spans 16 amino acids. The CDR3 bases are TGTGCCAGCAGTTTTGAGGGGACTAGCGGTACCTACGAGCAGTACTTC. Translated: CASSFEGTSGTYEQYF.

This chain connects TRBV6-5 to TRBJ2-1, with TRBD2 identical over 8 bases. After removal of 2 bases from V and 9 bases from J, the junction contained 6 bases not matched to a gene. Per the germline V gene, CDR1 is MNHEY and CDR2 is SVGAGI. The CDR3 spans 14 residues. CDR3 DNA: TGTGCCAGCAGTTACCGTCGGGGGGGCGGTGAGCAGTTCTTC. It codes for CASSYRRGGGEQFF.

This clonotype was observed many times. The chain has TRBV27 and TRBJ2-7; a possible D gene is TRBD2 (6 bases). Germline CDR1 MNHEY, CDR2 SMNVEV (reference sequence). This CDR3 is 13 amino acids long. V lost 1 base and J 3 bases, leaving 7 bases between the germline ends. CDR3 in amino acids: CASSLLGGYEQYF. The CDR3 bases are TGTGCCAGCAGTTTATTGGGGGGCTACGAGCAGTACTTC.

Remarks on this clonotype: A much bigger clone sits one base away, suggesting this may be a read error. Lacking the conserved final phenylalanine or tryptophan, this CDR3 likely reflects a read error. The V call is TRBV12-3 or TRBV12-4, the J call TRBJ1-1; D is uncertain. The ends were cut back, 1 base at V and 3 bases at J, with 15 bases in the middle. The CDR3 is 16 residues long. The DNA of the CDR3 is TGTGCCAGCAGTTTAGAGGGCCCTGGGATGTACACTGAAGCTTTCCTT. It is translated as CASSLEGPGMYTEAFL.

This chain joins TRBV6-6 and TRBJ1-5; D is unresolved. CDR1 is MNHNY and CDR2 is SVGAGI in the germline V gene (reference sequence). The ends were cut back, 0 bases at V and 5 bases at J, with 5 bases in the middle. There are 13 residues in the CDR3. DNA for the CDR3: TGTGCCAGCAGTTACTCGTACGATCAGCCCCAGCATTTT. This gives the protein CASSYSYDQPQHF.

At least ten counts were recorded for this clonotype. CDR3 nucleotides: TGTGCCAGCAGCTTAGACCTGGGAGATACGCAGTATTTT. This translates into CASSLDLGDTQYF. The gene calls are TRBV7-2 and TRBJ2-3, with D hard to call. The CDR3 is 13 amino acids. The V end was cut by 1 base, the J end by 5 bases, with 7 bases between. CDR1 is SGHTA and CDR2 is FQGNSA in the germline V gene.

This clonotype was picked up a small number of times. The V gene is TRBV6-5, the J gene TRBJ2-7; D unresolved. Germline loops: CDR1 MNHEY, CDR2 SVGAGI. The V and J ends lost 7 bases and 4 bases respectively, with 8 bases between them. CDR3 size: 11 residues. CDR3 sequence reads: CASTSEYEQYF. The CDR3 DNA is TGTGCCAGCACATCAGAGTACGAGCAGTACTTC.

This clonotype was detected only a few times. CDR3 in amino acids: CASSLKPGQGTDTQYF. The CDR3 region has the DNA TGTGCCAGCAGCTTAAAGCCGGGACAGGGGACTGATACGCAGTATTTT. The V and J genes are TRBV7-9 and TRBJ2-3, with TRBD1 identical over 10 bases. This CDR3 comprises 16 residues. Germline CDR1 reads SEHNR; CDR2 reads FQNEAQ (reference sequence). The junction had 8 bases not matched to a gene; V was cut back by 2 bases and J by 6 bases.

This clonotype was recorded at least ten times. The V and J genes are TRBV20-1 and TRBJ2-2; 7 bases map to TRBD2. The CDR3 consists of 14 residues. Germline V CDR1 and CDR2: DFQATT, SNEGSKA (reference sequence). V was pared by 0 bases and J by 9 bases, with 7 bases of the junction left unmatched. The CDR3 DNA reads as TGCAGTGCTAGAGATCAGCGGGGCGGGTGGGAGCTGTTTTTT. Protein: CSARDQRGGWELFF.

This chain joins TRBV6-2 or TRBV6-3 and TRBJ1-5; D not certain. Trimming stripped 8 bases from V and 7 bases from J, with 12 bases between. CDR3 length: 12 amino acids. The V gene's germline CDR1 is MNHEY and CDR2 SVGEGT. The CDR3 nucleotides are TGTGCCAGCGGTATACAGCGACAGCCCCAGCATTTT. Its translation: CASGIQRQPQHF.

Concerning this clonotype itself: A single base separates this from a much larger clone, so it may be a read error. V gene TRBV20-1 combines with J gene TRBJ2-3, with TRBD1 as a possible D gene (5 bases). The germline CDR1 and CDR2 sequences are DFQATT and SNEGSKA (reference sequence). The CDR3 consists of 13 residues. CDR3: CSMRDRSTGTQYF. The CDR3 region has the DNA TGCAGCATGAGAGATCGGAGCACAGGTACGCAGTATTTT.

The table lists this clonotype with a few counts. This chain connects TRBV7-2 to TRBJ1-2; D is unclear. The germline V gene encodes CDR1 SGHTA and CDR2 FQGNSA. The CDR3 sequence is 15 residues long. The V and J ends lost 5 bases and 1 base respectively, with 14 bases between them. Here the CDR3 DNA reads TGTGCCAGCAGCCCCCAGGTCGGGGTTAACTATGGCTACACCTTC. This translates into CASSPQVGVNYGYTF.

This chain connects TRBV20-1 to TRBJ2-7, with 8 bases identical to TRBD2. Per the germline V gene, CDR1 is DFQATT and CDR2 is SNEGSKA (reference sequence). The CDR3 runs to 16 residues. Germline trimming cut 0 bases from V and 2 bases from J; bases unmatched to any gene: 9. The CDR3 DNA reads as TGCAGTGCTAGAGATCGGATGACTAGCGTAACCTACGAGCAGTACTTC. As protein: CSARDRMTSVTYEQYF.

This clonotype was found many times. The rearrangement links TRBV28 to TRBJ2-1; weak D call: TRBD2 (5 bases). The V gene lost 3 bases and the J gene lost 6 bases, with 12 bases spanning the gap. The CDR3 has 14 residues. Germline values: CDR1 MDHEN, CDR2 SYDVKM. The CDR3 coding sequence is TGTGCCAGCAGTTTTCACGGGATCGCCAATGAGCAGTTCTTC. It encodes CASSFHGIANEQFF.

This sequence joins TRBV7-9 and TRBJ1-2, with 8 nucleotides matching TRBD1. The CDR3 has 15 residues. Trimming cost V 5 bases and J 4 bases; bases outside gene matches: 9. Germline CDR1 reads SEHNR; CDR2 reads FQNEAQ (reference sequence). The CDR3 DNA sequence: TGTGCCAGCAGCCCGATGGACAGGGCGATCTATGGCTACACCTTC. Amino acid sequence: CASSPMDRAIYGYTF.

This clonotype was recorded many times. This chain links TRBV4-3 with TRBJ2-7; D is undetermined. The CDR3 length is 14 residues. Germline V gene lookup returns CDR1 LGHNA and CDR2 YSLEER. V lost 1 base to trimming and J lost 2 bases, with 9 bases between them. The CDR3 region has the DNA TGCGCCAGCAGCCAAGGTCTGGGGACCTACGAGCAGTACTTC. As protein: CASSQGLGTYEQYF.

This sequence joins TRBV20-1 and TRBJ2-5; D is undetermined. In germline, CDR1 is DFQATT, CDR2 SNEGSKA (reference sequence). The CDR3 runs 12 residues. Trimming cost V 6 bases and J 4 bases, with 12 bases left between them. The CDR3 nucleotides read TGCAGTGCCATAACAGAGGCAGAGACCCAGTACTTC. Translation gives CSAITEAETQYF.